This is a list of T cell receptor beta chains from one sample in a study of blood T cell repertoires in COVID-19. TCRdb keeps only in-frame clones here, not all; method: immunoSEQ multiplex PCR. The sample holds under 80,000 clones, around 79% seen once. The sample was peripheral blood. The receptors here all came from a middle-aged man with acute or convalescent COVID-19. CDR3s include the opening cysteine and the closing phenylalanine or tryptophan.

CASSRRTSGSTDTQYF,TRBV5-6,TRBJ2-3
CASSSRRPEFEQFF,TRBV5-1,TRBJ2-1
CSVTTGGNQPQHF,TRBV29-1,TRBJ1-5
CASSFSYRGLGGTEAFF,TRBV27,TRBJ1-1
CASSLTGLSNEKLFF,TRBV5-1,TRBJ1-4
CASTEGQGIGYSNQPQHF,TRBV7-8,TRBJ1-5
CASSPAQKTTNEKLFF,TRBV18,TRBJ1-4
CASSEYTVSGNTIYF,TRBV2,TRBJ1-3
CASRQSQGGNANTIYF,TRBV6-6,TRBJ1-3
CASSLAWDRLREQYF,TRBV5-8,TRBJ2-7
CASNQNYEQYF,TRBV28,TRBJ2-7
CASQVSGPPQTQYF,TRBV6-5,TRBJ2-5
CASSLDTLGGGTAEAFF,TRBV11-2,TRBJ1-1
CASSYSSGGNNEQFF,TRBV6-5,TRBJ2-1
CASSQDPTAGNTIYF,TRBV4-3,TRBJ1-3
CASSRGLAGVQYEQYF,TRBV4-3,TRBJ2-7
CASSLIGAQDTQYF,TRBV11-1,TRBJ2-3
CASSLSKGAPSPLHF,TRBV27,TRBJ1-6
CASSLDGASTDTQYF,TRBV5-6,TRBJ2-3
CASSPGERGGQYEQYF,TRBV7-9,TRBJ2-7
CASSQSGVPTGEQYF,TRBV7-6,TRBJ2-7
CASSAGLPSTDTQYF,TRBV11-2,TRBJ2-3
CASSSLDSLFYGYTF,TRBV5-1,TRBJ1-2
CASSLYGGLVNEQFF,TRBV5-6,TRBJ2-1
CASSFRQGMQPQHF,TRBV28,TRBJ1-5
CASTTGQGMRATEAFF,TRBV6-6,TRBJ1-1
CASSPGTGAGNTIYF,TRBV6-4,TRBJ1-3
CASQTLTGKNEQYF,TRBV6-5,TRBJ2-7
CASRDNSGNTIYF,TRBV19,TRBJ1-3
CASSHGNEQYF,TRBV14,TRBJ2-7
CASSHRTIGTDSYNSPLHF,TRBV14,TRBJ1-6
CASSFGRRGLSLDSYEQYF,TRBV7-9,TRBJ2-7
CASSYGGQLPNSPLHF,TRBV6-6,TRBJ1-6
CAAGGQPQHF,TRBV6-5,TRBJ1-5
CATSTTWDRGFEKLFF,TRBV15,TRBJ1-4
CASSSTEPMQYF,TRBV28,TRBJ2-5
CASREQGLGEQFF,TRBV2,TRBJ2-1